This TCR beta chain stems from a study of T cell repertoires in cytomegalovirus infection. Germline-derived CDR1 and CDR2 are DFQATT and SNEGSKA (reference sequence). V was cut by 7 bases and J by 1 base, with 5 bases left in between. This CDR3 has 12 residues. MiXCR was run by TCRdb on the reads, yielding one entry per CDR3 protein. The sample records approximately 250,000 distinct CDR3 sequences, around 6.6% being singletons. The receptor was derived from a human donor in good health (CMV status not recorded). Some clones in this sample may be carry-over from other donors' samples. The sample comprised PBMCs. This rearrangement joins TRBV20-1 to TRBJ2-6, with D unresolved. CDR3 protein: CSVPSGANVLTF. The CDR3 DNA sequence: TGCAGTGTTCCTTCTGGGGCCAACGTCCTGACTTTC.